The present T cell receptor (beta chain) was sequenced within a study of OX40 agonist ivuxolimab in advanced cancers. If patients had autoimmune disease history or systemic immunosuppression, they were excluded. V was pared by 4 bases and J by 5 bases, with 3 bases of the junction left unmatched. This CDR3 contains 13 residues. Germline V lookup: CDR1 SGHDT, CDR2 YYEEEE. Data came from immunoSEQ multiplex PCR; TCRdb stores just in-frame clones and leaves some out. Here the sample spans under 75,000 clones, around 90% being singletons. This clone was detected only once. This chain links TRBV5-6 with TRBJ2-1; 7 bases align to TRBD1. This specimen consisted of CD4+ or CD8+ T cells sorted from blood, obtained in a trial of the OX40 agonist ivuxolimab. This receptor was taken from an adult with an advanced solid tumor such as melanoma, head and neck, liver or kidney cancer. The CDR3 region has the DNA TGTGCCAGCAGCCCGGGACAGAACAATGAGCAGTTCTTC. This sequence encodes CASSPGQNNEQFF.